These 19 T cell receptor beta chains were all obtained from the same sample, sequenced in a study of OX40 agonist ivuxolimab in advanced cancers. Sequencing used immunoSEQ multiplex PCR; TCRdb keeps in-frame clones, though not all of them. The repertoire consists of tens of thousands of clones, with 86% occurring once and the leading ten covering more than 2.5%. Sequencing was performed on CD4+ or CD8+ T cells sorted from blood, taken in a trial of the OX40 agonist ivuxolimab. These receptors originate from an adult with an advanced solid tumor such as melanoma, head and neck, liver or kidney cancer.

In its sample, this clone was seen once. The chain couples TRBV6-5 to TRBJ2-1; 10 bases agree with TRBD2. The CDR3 length is 15 residues. Germline V gene data show CDR1 as MNHEY and CDR2 as SVGAGI. With 6 bases clipped from V and 6 bases from J, the junction kept 8 bases outside the gene matches. The CDR3 region has the DNA TGTGCCAGCAGCCGCCGAGCGGGGGGGAGCAATGAGCAGTTCTTC. It encodes CASSRRAGGSNEQFF.

The gene calls are TRBV10-3 and TRBJ1-4, with D uncertain. The germline gives CDR1 ENHRY, CDR2 SYGVKD. Trimming stripped 4 bases from V and 0 bases from J, with 6 bases between. This CDR3 region has 14 residues. This CDR3 is CAISGPSTNEKLFF. As DNA, the CDR3 is TGTGCCATCAGTGGGCCATCAACTAATGAAAAACTGTTTTTT.

The chain employs TRBV5-6 and TRBJ1-2; 7 nucleotides match TRBD1. V gave up 4 bases and J gave up 4 bases; unmatched junction bases: 10. Germline loops: CDR1 SGHDT, CDR2 YYEEEE. The length of the CDR3 is 15 residues. CDR3 loop: CASSLGQSQFYGYTF. The CDR3 DNA is TGTGCCAGCAGCCTGGGACAGTCGCAATTCTATGGCTACACCTTC.

The rearrangement uses TRBV19 and TRBJ2-5; 9 bases are a match to TRBD1. Germline V gene data show CDR1 as LNHDA and CDR2 as SQIVND (reference sequence). The V gene end was trimmed by 4 bases and the J gene end by 5 bases; junction bases not matched to a gene: 8. The CDR3 is 15 residues long. DNA of the CDR3: TGTGCCAGTAGTAAGGGACAGGGAGAGGTGGAGACCCAGTACTTC. Translation: CASSKGQGEVETQYF.

The genes are TRBV6-5 and TRBJ1-2, with D tentatively TRBD1 (6 bases). V dropped 0 bases and J dropped 8 bases, with 13 bases sitting between them. The CDR3 length is 14 residues. CDR1 and CDR2 from the germline V gene are MNHEY and SVGAGI. The CDR3 nucleotides are TGTGCCAGCAGTTACTCGATACAGGGTTGGGGCTACACCTTC. It encodes CASSYSIQGWGYTF.

The chain employs TRBV6-7 and TRBJ1-4; tentative D call: TRBD1 (6 bases). TRBV6-7 is labeled an ORF, and its function is uncertain. The V end was cut by 7 bases, the J end by 1 base, with 25 bases between. The CDR3 runs 19 residues. CDR3 bases: TGTGCCAGCATCAGAGACAGGCTTGTAGTTCGGGGAACTAATGAAAAACTGTTTTTT. This encodes CASIRDRLVVRGTNEKLFF.

The V and J genes are TRBV7-3 and TRBJ2-3; possible D gene TRBD1, 6 bases. There are 13 residues in the CDR3. Trimming left V 3 bases short and J 6 bases short, with 10 bases between. Per germline, CDR1 SGHTA and CDR2 FQGTGA. The CDR3 is CASSLGARDTQYF. The CDR3 DNA sequence: TGTGCCAGCAGCTTGGGGGCTCGCGATACGCAGTATTTT.

The chain is built from TRBV4-1 and TRBJ2-5, with 8 nucleotides matching TRBD2. J gave up 5 bases and V 1 base, and 18 bases lay outside the gene matches. Germline values: CDR1 MGHRA, CDR2 YSYEKL. The CDR3 covers 19 residues. CDR3 in amino acids: CASSQAIQRGRILAETQYF. Written as DNA, the CDR3 is TGCGCCAGCAGCCAAGCGATCCAGCGGGGGAGAATCTTAGCGGAGACCCAGTACTTC.

The V and J genes are TRBV6-1 and TRBJ2-1, with TRBD2 matching over 7 bases. This CDR3 spans 13 amino acids. Looked up from germline, CDR1 is MNHNS and CDR2 is SASEGT. The V segment lost 5 bases and the J segment 8 bases; nucleotides outside the gene matches: 6. The DNA of the CDR3 is TGTGCCAGCAGTACCCCGGCGGGGGATGAGCAGTTCTTC. It yields the protein CASSTPAGDEQFF.

The rearrangement uses TRBV5-4 and TRBJ2-6; no reliable D call. The CDR3 runs 18 residues. Germline V gene data show CDR1 as SGHNT and CDR2 as YYREEE (reference sequence). V was clipped by 4 bases and J by 1 base, with 18 bases between them. CDR3 in amino acids: CASSRPERRKSGANVLTF. In DNA form, the CDR3 reads TGTGCCAGCAGCCGGCCGGAGAGACGTAAGTCTGGGGCCAACGTCCTGACTTTC.

This chain links TRBV7-2 with TRBJ2-7; the match to TRBD1 covers 7 bases. CDR3 size: 14 residues. Unmatched junction bases numbered 3, after V lost 0 bases and J lost 4 bases. Germline values: CDR1 SGHTA, CDR2 FQGNSA. CDR3 DNA sequence: TGTGCCAGCAGCTTAGCCAGGGGGAAATACGAGCAGTACTTC. Translation gives CASSLARGKYEQYF.

This chain links TRBV28 with TRBJ1-2, with D hard to call. Per germline, CDR1 MDHEN and CDR2 SYDVKM. The CDR3 sequence is 10 residues long. Trimming stripped 2 bases from V and 8 bases from J, with 3 bases between. The DNA for the CDR3 is TGTGCCAGCAGTTTAGGGGGCTACACCTTC. As protein: CASSLGGYTF.

Only a few counts were recorded for this clone. The chain's CDR3 is CASSPPGQGRTDTQYF. CDR3 nucleotide sequence: TGTGCCAGCTCACCACCAGGCCAGGGGAGGACAGATACGCAGTATTTT. This chain links TRBV18 with TRBJ2-3; possibly TRBD1 or TRBD2 for D (6 bases each). Looked up from germline, CDR1 is KGHSH and CDR2 is LQKENI. CDR3 length: 16 residues. The V end lost 0 bases, the J end lost 3 bases, and 13 bases lay between the germline ends.

This clone occurred a few times. Written as DNA, the CDR3 is TGTGCCAGCAGTCGAGTTGCCGAGGGTTTGTACGAGCAGTACTTC. It codes for CASSRVAEGLYEQYF. V gene TRBV6-5 combines with J gene TRBJ2-7, with a weak D call TRBD2 (5 bases). This CDR3 spans 15 amino acids. V was pared by 5 bases and J by 4 bases, with 18 bases between. Germline CDR1 MNHEY, CDR2 SVGAGI.

The rearrangement joins TRBV21-1 to TRBJ1-1; no DNA check was done on the table's D call, TRBD1. TRBV21-1 is reported as a pseudogene. The CDR3 spans 16 residues. The CDR3 sequence: CASANRAPRMNTEAFF. CDR3 coding DNA: TGTGCCAGCGCAAACAGGGCTCCCAGGATGAACACTGAAGCTTTCTTT.

The genes are TRBV5-5 and TRBJ1-2; possibly TRBD1 for D (5 bases). Per germline, CDR1 SGHKS and CDR2 YYEKEE (reference sequence). V lost 4 bases to trimming and J lost 4 bases, with 17 bases between them. This CDR3 has 15 amino acids. The DNA of the CDR3 is TGTGCCAGCAGCCTTGGGGATAGGCAGGGCTATGGCTACACCTTC. This encodes CASSLGDRQGYGYTF.

This clone was observed a few times. The chain carries TRBV7-9 and TRBJ1-5, with D possibly being TRBD1 (5 bases). The CDR3 is made up of 14 amino acids. CDR1 is SEHNR, CDR2 FQNEAQ, per germline (reference sequence). V was pared by 4 bases and J by 5 bases, with 12 bases between. The CDR3 DNA reads as TGTGCCAGCAGCTCAGGGATCGGCTATCAGCCCCAGCATTTT. It yields the protein CASSSGIGYQPQHF.

Notes on this clone: The germline gene is not matched at one end of the junction; a read error may be the cause. This chain joins TRBV30 and TRBJ1-2; D not resolved. Germline CDR1 GTSNPN, CDR2 SVGIG (reference sequence). CDR3 length equals 13 residues. The CDR3 protein is CAWSVTGSGRVSF. The CDR3, as DNA: TGTGCCTGGAGTGTAACCGGTTCGGGTAGAGTTTCCTTC.

The rearrangement joins TRBV5-1 to TRBJ1-4, with D perhaps matching TRBD1 (6 bases). With 4 bases removed from V and 8 bases from J, the gap between germline ends came to 18 bases. From germline, CDR1 is SGHRS and CDR2 YFSETQ. This CDR3 comprises 15 residues. The chain's CDR3 is CASSAGRGSGEKLFF. Written as DNA, the CDR3 is TGCGCCAGCAGCGCTGGCAGGGGTAGTGGGGAAAAACTGTTTTTT. Full variable domain (rest looked up from reference TRBV5-1 and TRBJ1-4): KAGVTQTPRYLIKTRGQQVTLSCSPISGHRSVSWYQQTPGQGLQFLFEYFSETQRNKGNFPGRFSGRQFSNSRSEMNVSTLELGDSALYLCASSAGRGSGEKLFFGSGTQLSVL.